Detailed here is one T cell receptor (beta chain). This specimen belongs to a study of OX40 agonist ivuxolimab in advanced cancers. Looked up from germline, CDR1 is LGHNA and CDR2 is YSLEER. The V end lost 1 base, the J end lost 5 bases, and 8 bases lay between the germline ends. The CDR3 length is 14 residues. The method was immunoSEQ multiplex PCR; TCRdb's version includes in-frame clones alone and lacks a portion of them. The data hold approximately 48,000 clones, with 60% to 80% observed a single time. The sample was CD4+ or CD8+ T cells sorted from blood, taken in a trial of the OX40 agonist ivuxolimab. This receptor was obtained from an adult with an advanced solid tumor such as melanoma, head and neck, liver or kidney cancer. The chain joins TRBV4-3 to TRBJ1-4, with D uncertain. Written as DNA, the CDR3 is TGCGCCAGCAGCCAAGGGGAAGGGAATGAAAAACTGTTTTTT. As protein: CASSQGEGNEKLFF.